The clone carrying this T cell receptor beta chain showed up just a few times. Its specificity is not known. These data belong to a study of T-cell reconstitution after alpha-beta-depleted transplantation in children. The study, taken as a whole, reports: The origin of high day-60 TCRbeta diversity in some patients lay in surviving recipient T cells and thymic progenitors.

Germline CDR1 is MDHEN and CDR2 is SYDVKM. With 3 bases removed from V and 0 bases from J, the gap between germline ends came to 12 bases. The CDR3 totals 17 residues. The authors prepared the TCRbeta library with unique molecular identifiers. TCRdb recomputed calls from the PCR reads with MiXCR, one row per CDR3 protein. The sample yields 200,000 to 250,000 distinct CDR3 sequences, roughly 11% seen once. The chain joins TRBV28 to TRBJ2-6; D is unresolved. This TCR derives from a child under two years old with acute myeloid leukemia, due to receive a stem cell transplant. Sequenced here: PBMCs, sampled before TCRalphabeta/CD19-depleted stem cell transplant. The CDR3 reads CASSFRPLYSGANVLTF. The CDR3 nucleotides read TGTGCCAGCAGTTTTAGACCTCTCTACTCTGGGGCCAACGTCCTGACTTTC.